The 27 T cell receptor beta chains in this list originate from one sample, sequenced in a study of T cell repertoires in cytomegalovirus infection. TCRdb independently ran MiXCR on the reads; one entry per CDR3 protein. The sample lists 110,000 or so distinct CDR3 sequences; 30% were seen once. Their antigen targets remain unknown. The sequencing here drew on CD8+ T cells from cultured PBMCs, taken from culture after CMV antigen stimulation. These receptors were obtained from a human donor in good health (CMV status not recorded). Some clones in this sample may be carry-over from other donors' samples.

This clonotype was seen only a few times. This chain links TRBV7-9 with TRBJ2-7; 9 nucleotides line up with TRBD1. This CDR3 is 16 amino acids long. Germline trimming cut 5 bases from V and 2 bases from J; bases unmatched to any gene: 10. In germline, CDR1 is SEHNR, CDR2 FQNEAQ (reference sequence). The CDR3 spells CASSPGTGSLPYEQYF. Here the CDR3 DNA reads TGTGCCAGCAGCCCCGGGACAGGGAGTCTCCCCTACGAGCAGTACTTC.

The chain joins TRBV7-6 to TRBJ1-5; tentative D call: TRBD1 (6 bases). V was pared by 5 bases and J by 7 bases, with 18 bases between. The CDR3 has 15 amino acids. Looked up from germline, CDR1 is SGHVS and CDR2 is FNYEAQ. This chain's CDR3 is CASSLGARGQQPQHF. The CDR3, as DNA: TGTGCCAGCAGCCTGGGGGCTCGAGGACAACAGCCCCAGCATTTT.

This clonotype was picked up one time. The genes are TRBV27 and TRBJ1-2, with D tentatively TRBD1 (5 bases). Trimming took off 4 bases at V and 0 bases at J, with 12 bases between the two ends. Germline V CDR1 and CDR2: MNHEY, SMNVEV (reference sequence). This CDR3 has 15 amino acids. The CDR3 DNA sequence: TGTGCCAGCAGTTCCAGCGACAGCTCTAACTATGGCTACACCTTC. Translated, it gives CASSSSDSSNYGYTF.

The CDR3: CASSLAPGDEQFF. The CDR3 region has the DNA TGTGCCAGCAGCTTAGCGCCGGGGGATGAGCAGTTCTTC. The chain carries TRBV7-6 and TRBJ2-1, with D tentatively TRBD2 (6 bases). The CDR3 has 13 amino acids. Germline-derived CDR1 and CDR2 are SGHVS and FNYEAQ. V lost 0 bases and J 8 bases, leaving 8 bases between the germline ends. Combining the CDR3 with reference TRBV7-6 and TRBJ2-1 gives the whole variable domain GAGVSQSPRYKVTKRGQDVALRCDPISGHVSLYWYRQALGQGPEFLTYFNYEAQQDKSGLPNDRFSAERPEGSISTLTIQRTEQRDSAMYRCASSLAPGDEQFFGPGTRLTVL.

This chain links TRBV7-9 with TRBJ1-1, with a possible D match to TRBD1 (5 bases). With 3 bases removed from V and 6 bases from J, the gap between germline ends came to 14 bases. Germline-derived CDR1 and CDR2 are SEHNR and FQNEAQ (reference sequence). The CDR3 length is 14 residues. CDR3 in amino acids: CASSFTLGGSEAFF. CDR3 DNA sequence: TGTGCCAGCAGCTTTACCCTCGGGGGGTCTGAAGCTTTCTTT. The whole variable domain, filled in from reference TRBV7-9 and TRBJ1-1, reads DTGVSQNPRHKITKRGQNVTFRCDPISEHNRLYWYRQTLGQGPEFLTYFQNEAQLEKSRLLSDRFSAERPKGSFSTLEIQRTEQGDSAMYLCASSFTLGGSEAFFGQGTRLTVV.

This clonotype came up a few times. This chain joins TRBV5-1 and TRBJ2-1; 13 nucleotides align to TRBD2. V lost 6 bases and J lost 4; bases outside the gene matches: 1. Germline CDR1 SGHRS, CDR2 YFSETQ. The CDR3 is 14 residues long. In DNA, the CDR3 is TGCGCCAGCACGACTAGCGGGGGGTACAATGAGCAGTTCTTC. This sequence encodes CASTTSGGYNEQFF.

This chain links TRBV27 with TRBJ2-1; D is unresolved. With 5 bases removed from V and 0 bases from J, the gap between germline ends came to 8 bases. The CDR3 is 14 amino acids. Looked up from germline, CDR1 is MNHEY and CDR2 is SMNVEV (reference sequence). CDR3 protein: CASSQKSSYNEQFF. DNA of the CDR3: TGTGCCAGCAGTCAGAAGAGCTCCTACAATGAGCAGTTCTTC.

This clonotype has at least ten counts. The CDR3, as DNA: TGTGCCAGCAGTTATGACCTTCTAGCGGGGGGCACAGATACGCAGTATTTT. Protein: CASSYDLLAGGTDTQYF. The rearrangement links TRBV6-5 to TRBJ2-3; TRBD2 matches at 10 bases. CDR3 length: 17 amino acids. V was clipped by 3 bases and J by 1 base; unmatched bases: 7. Germline values: CDR1 MNHEY, CDR2 SVGAGI.

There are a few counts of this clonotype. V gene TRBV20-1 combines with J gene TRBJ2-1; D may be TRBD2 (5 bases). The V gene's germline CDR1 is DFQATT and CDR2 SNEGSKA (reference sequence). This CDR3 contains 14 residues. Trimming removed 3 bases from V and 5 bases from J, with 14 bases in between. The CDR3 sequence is CSASREGFHNEQFF. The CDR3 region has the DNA TGCAGTGCTAGTCGTGAGGGTTTCCACAATGAGCAGTTCTTC.

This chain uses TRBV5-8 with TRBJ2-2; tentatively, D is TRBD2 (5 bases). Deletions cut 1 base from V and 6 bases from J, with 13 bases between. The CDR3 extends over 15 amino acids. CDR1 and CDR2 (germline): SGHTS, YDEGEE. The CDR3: CASSLRDNIAGELFF. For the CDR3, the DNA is TGTGCCAGCAGCTTGCGGGATAACATAGCCGGGGAGCTGTTTTTT.

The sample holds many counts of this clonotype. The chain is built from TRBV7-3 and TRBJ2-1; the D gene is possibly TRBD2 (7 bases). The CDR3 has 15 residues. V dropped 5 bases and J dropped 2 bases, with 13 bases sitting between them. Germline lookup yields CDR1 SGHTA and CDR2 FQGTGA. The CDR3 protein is CASSPEGGAYNEQFF. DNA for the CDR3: TGTGCCAGCAGCCCCGAGGGGGGGGCCTACAATGAGCAGTTCTTC.

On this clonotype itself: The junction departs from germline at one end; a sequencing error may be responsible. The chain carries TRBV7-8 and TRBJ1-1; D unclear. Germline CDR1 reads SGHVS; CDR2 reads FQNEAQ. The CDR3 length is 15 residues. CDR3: CASSSEPGCFPESFF. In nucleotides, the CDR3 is TGTGCCAGCAGCTCAGAGCCCGGGTGTTTCCCTGAATCTTTCTTT.

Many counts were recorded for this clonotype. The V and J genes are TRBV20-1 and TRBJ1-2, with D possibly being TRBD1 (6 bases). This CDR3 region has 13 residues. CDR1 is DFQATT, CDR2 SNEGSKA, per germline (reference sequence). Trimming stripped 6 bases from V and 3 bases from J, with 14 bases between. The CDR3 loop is CSANQDRDYGYTF. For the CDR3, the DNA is TGCAGTGCCAATCAGGACAGAGACTATGGCTACACCTTC.

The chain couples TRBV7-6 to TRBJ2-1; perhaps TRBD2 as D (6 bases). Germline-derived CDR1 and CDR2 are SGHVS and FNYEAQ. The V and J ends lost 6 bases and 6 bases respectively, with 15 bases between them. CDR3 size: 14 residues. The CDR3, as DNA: TGTGCCAGCAGACTAAGTGGGGGGACCAATGAGCAGTTCTTC. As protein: CASRLSGGTNEQFF.

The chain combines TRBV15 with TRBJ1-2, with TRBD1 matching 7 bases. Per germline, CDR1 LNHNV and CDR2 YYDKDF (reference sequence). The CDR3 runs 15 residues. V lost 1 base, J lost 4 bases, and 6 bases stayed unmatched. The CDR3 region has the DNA TGTGCCACCAGCAGAGCAGGAGGGGACAGCTATGGCTACACCTTC. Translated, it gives CATSRAGGDSYGYTF.

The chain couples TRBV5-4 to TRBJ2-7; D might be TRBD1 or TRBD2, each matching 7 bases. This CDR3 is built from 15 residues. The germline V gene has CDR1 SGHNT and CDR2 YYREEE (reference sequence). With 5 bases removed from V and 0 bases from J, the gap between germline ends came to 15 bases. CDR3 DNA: TGTGCCAGCAGTTATGCGGGGGACAGCTCCTACGAGCAGTACTTC. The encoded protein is CASSYAGDSSYEQYF.

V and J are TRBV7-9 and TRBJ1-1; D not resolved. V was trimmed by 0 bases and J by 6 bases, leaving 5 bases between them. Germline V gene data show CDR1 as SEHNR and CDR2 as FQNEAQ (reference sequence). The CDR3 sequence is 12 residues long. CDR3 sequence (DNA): TGTGCCAGCAGCTTAGCAGGGCCTGAAGCTTTCTTT. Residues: CASSLAGPEAFF.

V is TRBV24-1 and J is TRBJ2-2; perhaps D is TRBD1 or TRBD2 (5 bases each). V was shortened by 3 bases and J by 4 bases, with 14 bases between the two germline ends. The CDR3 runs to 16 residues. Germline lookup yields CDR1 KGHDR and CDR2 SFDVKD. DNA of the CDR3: TGTGCCACCAGTGATCCCGACCGAGGGGTCACCGGGGAGCTGTTTTTT. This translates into CATSDPDRGVTGELFF.

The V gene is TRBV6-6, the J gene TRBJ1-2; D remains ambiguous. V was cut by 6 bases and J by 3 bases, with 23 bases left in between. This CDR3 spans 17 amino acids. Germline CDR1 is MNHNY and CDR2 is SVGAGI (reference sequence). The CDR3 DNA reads TGTGCCAGCAGACCGGCCGGGTCCATTCGCCGGGACTATGGCTACACCTTC. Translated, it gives CASRPAGSIRRDYGYTF.

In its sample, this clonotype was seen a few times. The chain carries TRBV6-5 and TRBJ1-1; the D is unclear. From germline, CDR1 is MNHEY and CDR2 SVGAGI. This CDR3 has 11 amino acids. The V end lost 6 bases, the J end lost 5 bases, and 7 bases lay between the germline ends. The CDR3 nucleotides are TGTGCCAGCAGCTTCCTGACTGAAGCTTTCTTT. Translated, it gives CASSFLTEAFF.

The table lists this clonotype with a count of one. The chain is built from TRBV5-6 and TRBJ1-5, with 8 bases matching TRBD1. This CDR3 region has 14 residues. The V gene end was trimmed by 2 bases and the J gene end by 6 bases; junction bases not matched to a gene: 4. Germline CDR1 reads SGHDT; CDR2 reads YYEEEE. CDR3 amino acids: CASSLQGVGQPQHF. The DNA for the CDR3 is TGTGCCAGCAGCTTACAGGGGGTAGGTCAGCCCCAGCATTTT.

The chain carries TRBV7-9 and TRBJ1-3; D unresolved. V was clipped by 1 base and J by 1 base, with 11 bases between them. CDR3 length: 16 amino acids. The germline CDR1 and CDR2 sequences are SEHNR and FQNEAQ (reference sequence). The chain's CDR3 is CASSLGTAFSGNTIYF. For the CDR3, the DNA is TGTGCCAGCAGCTTAGGGACCGCATTTTCTGGAAACACCATATATTTT.

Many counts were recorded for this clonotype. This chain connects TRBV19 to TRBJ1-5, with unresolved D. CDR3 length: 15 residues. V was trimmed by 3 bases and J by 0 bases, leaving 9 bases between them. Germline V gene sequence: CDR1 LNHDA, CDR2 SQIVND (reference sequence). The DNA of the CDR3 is TGTGCCAGTAGTATGTGGGGAGATAGCAATCAGCCCCAGCATTTT. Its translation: CASSMWGDSNQPQHF.

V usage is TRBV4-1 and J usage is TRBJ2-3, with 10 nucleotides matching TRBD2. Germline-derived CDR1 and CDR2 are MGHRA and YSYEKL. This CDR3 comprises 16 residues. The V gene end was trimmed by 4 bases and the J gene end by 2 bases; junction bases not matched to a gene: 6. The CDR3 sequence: CASSLRLAGLTDTQYF. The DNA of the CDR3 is TGCGCCAGCAGCCTAAGACTAGCGGGCCTCACAGATACGCAGTATTTT.

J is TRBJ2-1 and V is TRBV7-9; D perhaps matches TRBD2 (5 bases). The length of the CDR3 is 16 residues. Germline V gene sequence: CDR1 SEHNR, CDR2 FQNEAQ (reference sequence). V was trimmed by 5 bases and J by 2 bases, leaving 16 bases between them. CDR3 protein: CASSPYGGPTYNEQFF. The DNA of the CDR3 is TGTGCCAGCAGCCCTTACGGAGGCCCAACCTACAATGAGCAGTTCTTC. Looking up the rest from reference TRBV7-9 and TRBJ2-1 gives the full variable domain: DTGVSQNPRHKITKRGQNVTFRCDPISEHNRLYWYRQTLGQGPEFLTYFQNEAQLEKSRLLSDRFSAERPKGSFSTLEIQRTEQGDSAMYLCASSPYGGPTYNEQFFGPGTRLTVL.

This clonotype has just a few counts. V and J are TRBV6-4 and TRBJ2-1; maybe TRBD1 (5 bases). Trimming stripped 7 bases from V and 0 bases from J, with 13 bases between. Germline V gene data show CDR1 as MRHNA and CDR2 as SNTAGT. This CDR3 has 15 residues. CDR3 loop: CASTPTESSYNEQFF. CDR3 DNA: TGTGCCAGCACCCCGACAGAAAGCTCCTACAATGAGCAGTTCTTC.

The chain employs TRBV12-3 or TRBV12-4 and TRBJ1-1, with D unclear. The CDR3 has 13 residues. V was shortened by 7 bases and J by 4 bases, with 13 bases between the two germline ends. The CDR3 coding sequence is TGTGCCAGCACTGGGGTGATGGGCACTGAAGCTTTCTTT. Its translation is CASTGVMGTEAFF.